The 31 T cell receptor beta chains listed next were all sequenced from one sample in a study of T cells in localized non-small cell lung cancer. Profiling relied on immunoSEQ multiplex PCR, and the TCRdb table lists in-frame clones only, not all of them. The sample lists tens of thousands of clones, 86% seen once, with approximately 5.2% in the top ten. Sample: peripheral blood, taken before any cancer treatment. The receptor source for this set is a woman aged 35-75 years with stage I lung adenocarcinoma.

This clone was seen only a few times. The rearrangement uses TRBV7-6 and TRBJ2-7, with 10 bases identical to TRBD2. Germline-derived CDR1 and CDR2 are SGHVS and FNYEAQ. CDR3 size: 15 residues. V was pared by 5 bases and J by 3 bases, with 7 bases of the junction left unmatched. The CDR3 DNA sequence: TGTGCCAGCAGCCGCGGGACTAGCGTAATCTACGAGCAGTACTTC. This encodes CASSRGTSVIYEQYF.

The chain carries TRBV25-1 and TRBJ1-2; 7 bases match TRBD1. The CDR3 contains 17 residues. The germline V gene has CDR1 MGHDK and CDR2 SYGVNS. J was trimmed by 4 bases and V by 7 bases; bases with no gene match: 18. CDR3 in DNA: TGTGCCAGCAAGGCTAGCTGGGGGACAGAGCCGAGCTATGGCTACACCTTC. Its protein is CASKASWGTEPSYGYTF.

This clone was seen only a few times. J is TRBJ2-7 and V is TRBV27, with D perhaps being TRBD1 or TRBD2 (7 bases each). CDR1 is MNHEY, CDR2 SMNVEV, per germline (reference sequence). V was trimmed by 2 bases and J by 1 base, leaving 12 bases between them. This CDR3 spans 15 amino acids. The CDR3 sequence: CASSLTGEGSYEQYF. The DNA of the CDR3 is TGTGCCAGCAGTTTAACAGGGGAGGGGTCCTACGAGCAGTACTTC.

CDR3 region: CASSQLEGGSDNSPLHF. The DNA of the CDR3 is TGTGCCAGCAGTCAATTAGAAGGAGGGTCCGATAATTCACCCCTCCACTTT. The V and J genes are TRBV19 and TRBJ1-6; no reliable D call. Germline-derived CDR1 and CDR2 are LNHDA and SQIVND (reference sequence). V was clipped by 9 bases and J by 5 bases, with 23 bases between them. The CDR3 runs to 17 residues.

This clone is judged medium-sized (0.01 to 0.1%). This sequence joins TRBV28 and TRBJ2-3, with 12 bases matching TRBD2. This CDR3 has 17 residues. Germline V gene sequence: CDR1 MDHEN, CDR2 SYDVKM. The V gene end was trimmed by 5 bases and the J gene end by 0 bases; junction bases not matched to a gene: 6. In DNA form, the CDR3 reads TGTGCCAGCAGTACCCCTCTAGCGGGGGGGAGCACAGATACGCAGTATTTT. Translated: CASSTPLAGGSTDTQYF.

This clone was found a few times. The V call is TRBV27, the J call TRBJ2-7; the match to TRBD1 covers 7 bases. The CDR3 sequence is 16 residues long. Germline V CDR1 and CDR2: MNHEY, SMNVEV (reference sequence). J lost 5 bases, V lost 0 bases, and 10 bases had no gene match. CDR3 in DNA: TGTGCCAGCAGTTTATCCCCGGGACAGCGGAACCACGAGCAGTACTTC. Translating it yields CASSLSPGQRNHEQYF.

This chain links TRBV7-6 with TRBJ2-3; 14 bases map to TRBD2. The trim removed 0 bases at V and 4 bases at J, leaving 3 bases unmatched. CDR1 is SGHVS, CDR2 FNYEAQ, per germline. This CDR3 comprises 17 residues. The CDR3 coding sequence is TGTGCCAGCAGCTTAGCGGCGACTAGCGGGGGGGCAGATACGCAGTATTTT. It is translated as CASSLAATSGGADTQYF. Together with reference TRBV7-6 and TRBJ2-3, the CDR3 gives the full variable domain: GAGVSQSPRYKVTKRGQDVALRCDPISGHVSLYWYRQALGQGPEFLTYFNYEAQQDKSGLPNDRFSAERPEGSISTLTIQRTEQRDSAMYRCASSLAATSGGADTQYFGPGTRLTVL.

The J gene is TRBJ1-2, the V gene TRBV5-1; D not resolved. CDR3 length: 12 amino acids. Between the trimmed V and J ends, which lost 4 bases and 8 bases, there was a span of 12 bases. Germline V gene sequence: CDR1 SGHRS, CDR2 YFSETQ. CDR3 DNA sequence: TGCGCCAGCAGCGCTGGAGGGTACGGCTACACCTTC. Amino acids: CASSAGGYGYTF.

The chain combines TRBV5-8 with TRBJ2-5; D remains ambiguous. CDR1 is SGHTS, CDR2 YDEGEE, per germline. This CDR3 has 12 residues. The V end was cut by 2 bases, the J end by 4 bases, with 6 bases between. The CDR3 nucleotides read TGTGCCAGCAGCTTCCATAGAGAGACCCAGTACTTC. Translated: CASSFHRETQYF.

This clone was detected once. V is TRBV4-3 and J is TRBJ1-4; no firm D call. The CDR3 has 16 residues. Germline assignment: CDR1 LGHNA and CDR2 YSLEER. V shed 1 base and J shed 5 bases, with 14 bases lying between them. In nucleotides, the CDR3 is TGCGCCAGCAGCCAAGGTGATGTTGGGAAAAATGAAAAACTGTTTTTT. Protein: CASSQGDVGKNEKLFF.

The rearrangement joins TRBV11-2 to TRBJ2-3; D unclear. The CDR3 covers 15 residues. V was pared by 2 bases and J by 4 bases, with 13 bases between. Germline CDR1 and CDR2: SGHAT and FQNNGV. CDR3 protein: CASSLLWLDADTQYF. The CDR3 DNA reads TGTGCCAGCAGCTTATTGTGGCTGGACGCAGATACGCAGTATTTT.

V is TRBV7-2 and J is TRBJ1-5, with 7 positions matching TRBD1. The CDR3 consists of 14 residues. Unmatched junction bases numbered 3, after V lost 5 bases and J lost 2 bases. Germline V gives CDR1 SGHTA, CDR2 FQGNSA. The CDR3 is CASSPTGGNQPQHF. The CDR3 DNA is TGTGCCAGCAGCCCAACAGGGGGCAATCAGCCCCAGCATTTT.

This sequence joins TRBV29-1 and TRBJ2-5, with 10 bases that match TRBD2. The length of the CDR3 is 12 residues. J was trimmed by 5 bases and V by 4 bases; bases with no gene match: 1. CDR1 and CDR2 (germline): SQVTM, ANQGSEA. The CDR3 here is CSVALAGETQYF. CDR3 DNA: TGCAGCGTTGCACTAGCGGGGGAGACCCAGTACTTC.

The V gene is TRBV6-6, the J gene TRBJ1-1; D remains unclear. V lost 1 base, J lost 1 base, and 10 bases lay in between. This CDR3 is built from 15 residues. Germline CDR1 and CDR2: MNHNY and SVGAGI (reference sequence). The CDR3 DNA follows: TGTGCCAGCAGTTACTTGGCGGCCCGGAACACTGAAGCTTTCTTT. This gives the protein CASSYLAARNTEAFF.

V is TRBV5-1 and J is TRBJ2-5, with D tentatively TRBD1 or TRBD2 (5 bases each). This CDR3 has 16 residues. Germline CDR1 and CDR2: SGHRS and YFSETQ. The V end was cut by 3 bases, the J end by 4 bases, with 19 bases between. The chain's CDR3 is CASSSPAGTLRETQYF. In DNA form, the CDR3 reads TGCGCCAGCAGCTCTCCGGCAGGGACCCTAAGAGAGACCCAGTACTTC.

The gene calls are TRBV13 and TRBJ1-1; 10 bases are a match to TRBD1. This CDR3 has 14 residues. Losses at the gene ends were 5 bases for V and 10 bases for J; bases not matched to a gene: 10. In germline, CDR1 is PRHDT, CDR2 FYEKMQ (reference sequence). The CDR3 region is CASSLTYGQGGAFF. Written as DNA, the CDR3 is TGTGCCAGCAGCCTAACATATGGACAGGGGGGAGCTTTCTTT. Full variable domain (remainder filled in from reference TRBV13 and TRBJ1-1): AAGVIQSPRHLIKEKRETATLKCYPIPRHDTVYWYQQGPGQDPQFLISFYEKMQSDKGSIPDRFSAQQFSDYHSELNMSSLELGDSALYFCASSLTYGQGGAFFGQGTRLTVV.

The chain uses TRBV5-1 and TRBJ1-1, with D maybe TRBD1 (5 bases). The CDR3 covers 16 residues. V dropped 0 bases and J dropped 3 bases, with 15 bases sitting between them. CDR1 and CDR2 (germline): SGHRS, YFSETQ. The CDR3 nucleotides are TGCGCCAGCAGCTTGGGTTGGGGGTCGGTGGACACTGAAGCTTTCTTT. This encodes CASSLGWGSVDTEAFF.

The gene calls are TRBV7-2 and TRBJ2-1; D uncertain. CDR3 length equals 16 residues. Germline V gene lookup returns CDR1 SGHTA and CDR2 FQGNSA. The V end lost 1 base, the J end lost 7 bases, and 17 bases lay between the germline ends. This CDR3 reads CASSLGSSNPRNEQFF. CDR3 nucleotide sequence: TGTGCCAGCAGCTTAGGGTCCTCTAATCCACGGAATGAGCAGTTCTTC.

The chain couples TRBV29-1 to TRBJ1-2; D not certain. The CDR3 has 16 residues. The V and J ends lost 5 bases and 0 bases respectively, with 19 bases between them. The V gene's germline CDR1 is SQVTM and CDR2 ANQGSEA. CDR3 region: CSVPQVWQIPNYGYTF. CDR3 sequence (DNA): TGCAGCGTTCCCCAGGTTTGGCAGATACCTAACTATGGCTACACCTTC.

This clone was picked up one time. The rearrangement links TRBV5-1 to TRBJ2-3; 13 bases are a match to TRBD2. V lost 0 bases and J lost 0; bases outside the gene matches: 4. Germline CDR1 reads SGHRS; CDR2 reads YFSETQ. The CDR3 is 18 residues long. This chain's CDR3 is CASSLGLAGGSSTDTQYF. CDR3 nucleotides: TGCGCCAGCAGCTTGGGACTAGCGGGGGGCTCTAGCACAGATACGCAGTATTTT.

This clone was detected only a few times. The genes are TRBV10-2 and TRBJ1-1, with D uncertain. The CDR3 is 11 residues long. V gave up 5 bases and J gave up 14 bases, with 15 bases separating them. Germline V gene data show CDR1 as WSHSY and CDR2 as SAAADI. This CDR3 reads CASSRTEIVFF. CDR3 bases: TGCGCCAGCAGTAGGACGGAGATTGTGTTCTTT.

V usage is TRBV29-1 and J usage is TRBJ2-1; D tentatively fits TRBD1 or TRBD2 (5 bases each). The V gene lost 7 bases and the J gene lost 5 bases, with 9 bases spanning the gap. CDR3 length equals 11 residues. Germline CDR1 and CDR2: SQVTM and ANQGSEA. The CDR3 DNA is TGCAGCGCCGGGACGAACAATGAGCAGTTCTTC. Translation gives CSAGTNNEQFF.

The rearrangement joins TRBV19 to TRBJ1-3; D possibly corresponds to TRBD1 (6 bases). The V gene's germline CDR1 is LNHDA and CDR2 SQIVND (reference sequence). Between the trimmed V and J ends, which lost 7 bases and 0 bases, there was a span of 22 bases. This CDR3 spans 18 amino acids. CDR3 coding DNA: TGTGCCAGTAAACGCCGGGGGGCAGCAAGACCCTCTGGAAACACCATATATTTT. The encoded protein is CASKRRGAARPSGNTIYF.

This chain uses TRBV7-3 with TRBJ1-5, with TRBD1 as a possible D gene (6 bases). Between the trimmed V and J ends, which lost 4 bases and 5 bases, there was a span of 21 bases. This CDR3 comprises 17 residues. The germline V gene encodes CDR1 SGHTA and CDR2 FQGTGA. CDR3 sequence reads: CASSSPLGQGWHQPQHF. The CDR3, as DNA: TGTGCCAGCAGCTCCCCCTTAGGGCAGGGGTGGCATCAGCCCCAGCATTTT.

The rearrangement joins TRBV28 to TRBJ1-2; D is undetermined. CDR1 is MDHEN, CDR2 SYDVKM, per germline. The CDR3 sequence is 10 residues long. With 7 bases removed from V and 8 bases from J, the gap between germline ends came to 8 bases. CDR3 amino acids: CASKGHGYTF. For the CDR3, the DNA is TGTGCCAGCAAAGGGCACGGCTACACCTTC.

The chain couples TRBV6-6 to TRBJ1-3; TRBD1 matches 9 bases. CDR3 length: 15 amino acids. Germline V CDR1 and CDR2: MNHNY, SVGAGI (reference sequence). The V and J ends lost 4 bases and 4 bases, in that order; junction bases with no gene match: 5. The CDR3 region is CASSWGQGKGNTIYF. The CDR3 DNA follows: TGTGCCAGCAGTTGGGGACAGGGAAAAGGAAACACCATATATTTT.

V usage is TRBV6-4 and J usage is TRBJ2-7, with D maybe TRBD1 (6 bases). The V end lost 6 bases, the J end lost 4 bases, and 19 bases lay between the germline ends. Germline CDR1 and CDR2: MRHNA and SNTAGT. The CDR3 length is 15 residues. The CDR3 reads CASSEAAGTPYEQYF. CDR3 in DNA: TGTGCCAGCAGCGAGGCGGCTGGGACACCTTACGAGCAGTACTTC.

The rearrangement links TRBV6-5 to TRBJ1-4; the D gene is possibly TRBD1 (5 bases). The V and J ends lost 2 bases and 8 bases respectively, with 15 bases between them. This CDR3 is 15 amino acids long. CDR1 MNHEY and CDR2 SVGAGI come from the germline V gene. The CDR3 region has the DNA TGTGCCAGCAGTTACGACCGGCAGGGAATGGAAAAACTGTTTTTT. Translation gives CASSYDRQGMEKLFF.

The chain carries TRBV25-1 and TRBJ1-2, with a possible D match to TRBD1 (5 bases). The V end was cut by 6 bases, the J end by 8 bases, with 25 bases between. Germline V lookup: CDR1 MGHDK, CDR2 SYGVNS. This CDR3 is built from 16 residues. The CDR3 spells CASSFLNRDGNKGYTF. CDR3 DNA: TGTGCCAGCAGCTTCCTAAACCGGGACGGCAATAAGGGCTACACCTTC.

The gene calls are TRBV5-6 and TRBJ1-6; perhaps TRBD1 as D (5 bases). CDR3 length: 13 amino acids. CDR1 and CDR2 (germline): SGHDT, YYEEEE. The V end lost 5 bases, the J end lost 7 bases, and 10 bases lay between the germline ends. Here the CDR3 DNA reads TGTGCCAGCAGGGGGGACCGAAATTCACCCCTCCACTTT. Translation: CASRGDRNSPLHF.

This clone has a handful of counts. The chain combines TRBV5-6 with TRBJ1-2; the D is unclear. V was pared by 0 bases and J by 5 bases, with 11 bases between. The CDR3 consists of 14 residues. Germline V gives CDR1 SGHDT, CDR2 YYEEEE. CDR3 sequence (DNA): TGTGCCAGCAGCTTGGGCAGTTTGAGGTATGGCTACACCTTC. Translation: CASSLGSLRYGYTF. Looking up the rest from reference TRBV5-6 and TRBJ1-2 gives the full variable domain: DAGVTQSPTHLIKTRGQQVTLRCSPKSGHDTVSWYQQALGQGPQFIFQYYEEEERQRGNFPDRFSGHQFPNYSSELNVNALLLGDSALYLCASSLGSLRYGYTFGSGTRLTVV.